The text below deals with one T cell receptor (beta chain). The sample originates from a study of blood T cell repertoires in COVID-19. Overall study context: PBMCs, B-cell-depleted T cells, or T cells provided the cDNA or gDNA that made up the material.

V trimming: 11 bases; J trimming: 3 bases; junction bases outside the gene matches: 8. Germline V lookup: CDR1 SEHNR, CDR2 FQNEAQ (reference sequence). The CDR3 is 14 amino acids. TCRdb's table, derived via immunoSEQ multiplex PCR, lists solely in-frame clones and lacks some. This table holds a few hundred thousand clones, around 90% found once. The V gene is TRBV7-9, the J gene TRBJ2-3; 10 bases match TRBD2. This sequence was found in a woman younger than 30 who had recovered from COVID-19. The sequenced material came from PBMCs or T cells enriched from blood (not recorded which). CDR3 in DNA: TGTGCCGGTGTAGTAGCGGGGGGTACAGATACGCAGTATTTT. This encodes CAGVVAGGTDTQYF.